The 8 T cell receptor beta chains in this list originate from one sample, sequenced in a study of T cells in tumors after PD-1 blockade. This table comes from immunoSEQ multiplex PCR, and its TCRdb copy is limited to in-frame clones, with some not included. The repertoire includes about 20,000 clones, over 75% of them detected once, and about 27% sits in the top ten. The source material was PBMCs, sampled before anti-PD-1 treatment. The receptors come from a human donor with basal cell carcinoma.

The chain has TRBV11-2 and TRBJ2-1; D gene unclear. CDR3 size: 17 residues. Germline V lookup: CDR1 SGHAT, CDR2 FQNNGV. V dropped 1 base and J dropped 1 base, with 14 bases sitting between them. The CDR3 sequence: CASSLGAPRLSYNEQFF. DNA for the CDR3: TGTGCCAGCAGCTTAGGGGCCCCACGGCTGTCCTACAATGAGCAGTTCTTC.

This clone is classed as medium-sized. The chain combines TRBV9 with TRBJ1-3; TRBD1 matches at 12 bases. The CDR3 covers 15 residues. Germline CDR1 reads SGDLS; CDR2 reads YYNGEE. V lost 3 bases, J lost 7 bases, and 5 bases stayed unmatched. The CDR3 nucleotides read TGTGCCAGCAGCGAGGGGACAGGGGGCATGAACACCATATATTTT. Translation: CASSEGTGGMNTIYF.

By share of the sample, this clone is medium-sized. The rearrangement uses TRBV7-2 and TRBJ2-3, with D tentatively TRBD2 (6 bases). The CDR3 sequence is 15 residues long. Trimming left V 2 bases short and J 3 bases short, with 12 bases between. CDR1 is SGHTA and CDR2 is FQGNSA in the germline V gene. CDR3: CASSLNPLATDTQYF. In DNA form, the CDR3 reads TGTGCCAGCAGCTTAAACCCCCTAGCGACAGATACGCAGTATTTT.

V usage is TRBV19 and J usage is TRBJ2-3; 7 nucleotides match TRBD2. The germline V gene encodes CDR1 LNHDA and CDR2 SQIVND (reference sequence). The CDR3 runs 15 residues. J gave up 1 base and V 3 bases, and 4 bases lay outside the gene matches. The CDR3 nucleotides are TGTGCCAGTAGTATGAGCCTAGCGGGCACAGATACGCAGTATTTT. It codes for CASSMSLAGTDTQYF.

This clone was picked up a small number of times. The gene calls are TRBV19 and TRBJ1-2; D is possibly TRBD1 (5 bases). CDR3 length: 13 residues. Trimming cost V 6 bases and J 1 base, with 9 bases left between them. Germline CDR1 reads LNHDA; CDR2 reads SQIVND (reference sequence). In DNA form, the CDR3 reads TGTGCCAGTAGCCCCCAGGGTAACTATGGCTACACCTTC. Translated: CASSPQGNYGYTF.

The chain links TRBV2 to TRBJ2-5; TRBD2 matches at 7 bases. With V trimmed by 3 bases and J by 2 bases, 3 bases remained unmatched. The germline CDR1 and CDR2 sequences are SNHLY and FYNNEI. This CDR3 has 14 residues. CDR3 DNA sequence: TGTGCCAGCAGTGAGCTAGCGGCACAAGAGACCCAGTACTTC. It translates to CASSELAAQETQYF.

The chain recombines TRBV28 with TRBJ2-7; TRBD1 agrees at 10 bases. The CDR3 runs to 12 residues. V shed 2 bases, J shed 11 bases, and the junction held 3 bases outside the gene matches. Looked up from germline, CDR1 is MDHEN and CDR2 is SYDVKM. The CDR3, as DNA: TGTGCCAGCAGTTTAGACAGGGGGCGGAAGTACTTC. This sequence encodes CASSLDRGRKYF.

This clone was found once. The rearrangement links TRBV9 to TRBJ2-1, with a weak D call TRBD1 (5 bases). Germline V gives CDR1 SGDLS, CDR2 YYNGEE. V was pared by 0 bases and J by 10 bases, with 14 bases between. This CDR3 is 14 amino acids long. The CDR3 loop is CASSVVVGAVEQFF. The CDR3 nucleotides are TGTGCCAGCAGCGTAGTTGTAGGGGCAGTAGAGCAGTTCTTC.